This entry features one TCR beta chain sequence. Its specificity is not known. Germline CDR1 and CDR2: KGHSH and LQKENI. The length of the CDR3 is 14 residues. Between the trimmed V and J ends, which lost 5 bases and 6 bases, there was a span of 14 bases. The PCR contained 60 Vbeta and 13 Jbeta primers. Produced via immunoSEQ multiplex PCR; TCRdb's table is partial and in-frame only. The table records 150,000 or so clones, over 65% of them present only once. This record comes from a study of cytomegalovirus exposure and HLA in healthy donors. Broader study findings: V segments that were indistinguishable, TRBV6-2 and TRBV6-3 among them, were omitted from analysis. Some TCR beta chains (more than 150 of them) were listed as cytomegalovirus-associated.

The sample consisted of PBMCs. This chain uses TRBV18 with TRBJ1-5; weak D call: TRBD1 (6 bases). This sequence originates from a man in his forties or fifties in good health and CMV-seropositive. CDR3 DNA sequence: TGTGCCAGCTCAAACGTGCAGGGGAGTCAGCCCCAGCATTTT. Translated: CASSNVQGSQPQHF.